The clone carrying this T cell receptor (beta chain) was detected a few times. Its antigen remains unknown. The data were produced by immunoSEQ multiplex PCR, yet TCRdb's version contains in-frame clones alone and is incomplete. The data contain approximately 46,000 clones, 77% of them seen just once; the ten biggest clones take up around 2.7%. These data originate in a study of OX40 agonist ivuxolimab in advanced cancers. Overall study: People who had prior anti-PD-1, anti-PD-L1 or anti-CTLA-4 therapy could take part, and under 50% had some. Study-wide points: There was clonal expansion of CD4+ and CD8+ blood T cells by week 6 at 0.1 to 3.0 mg/kg.

The germline V gene encodes CDR1 MDHEN and CDR2 SYDVKM. The CDR3 is 14 amino acids. V shed 3 bases and J shed 7 bases, with 12 bases lying between them. The sequencing here drew on CD4+ or CD8+ T cells sorted from blood, taken in a trial of the OX40 agonist ivuxolimab. The J gene is TRBJ1-4, the V gene TRBV28, with D tentatively TRBD1 (5 bases). This sequence was found in an adult with an advanced solid tumor such as melanoma, head and neck, liver or kidney cancer. The CDR3 DNA is TGTGCCAGCAGTTTTGTGGAGGGGATTGAAAAACTGTTTTTT. Translating it yields CASSFVEGIEKLFF.